Below are 14 T cell receptor beta chains sequenced from a single sample in a study of naive and memory T cell subsets (dated by TCRdb to between 2016 and 2019). The study reported a robust and sensitive protocol to amplify, sequence and analyze TCRs, based on 3' ligation of a UMI-containing oligonucleotide to TCR cDNA. Libraries came from UMI-ligation and nested PCR. Sequencing relied on an Illumina MiSeq. Four rounds of PCR, run with the SP2 primer together with nested alpha and beta constant region primers, were used to amplify the ligated cDNA. The public sequencing data were trimmed at Q25 with fastp and processed into clonotypes with MiXCR by TCRdb, which kept only in-frame beta chains. Here each entry gathers all rows of one CDR3 protein and keeps the most common genes and DNA. This sample lists some 25,000 distinct CDR3 sequences; 4% to 6.5% were detected once. The top ten hold roughly 6.8% of the sample.

The sample consisted of blood. These receptor sequences come from an adult in good health.

This clonotype has ten or more counts. The chain employs TRBV12-3 or TRBV12-4 and TRBJ2-1, with 12 bases aligning to TRBD2. CDR3 length: 15 residues. V shed 3 bases and J 9 bases; nucleotides not matched to a gene: 6. The CDR3 region is CASSFASGGGGEQFF. The CDR3 DNA reads TGTGCCAGCAGTTTCGCTAGCGGGGGGGGTGGTGAGCAGTTCTTC.

This clonotype showed up many times. V and J are TRBV19 and TRBJ2-1; 9 bases align to TRBD2. V shed 4 bases, J shed 4 bases, and the junction held 5 bases outside the gene matches. This CDR3 is built from 15 residues. Per germline, CDR1 LNHDA and CDR2 SQIVND (reference sequence). CDR3 DNA sequence: TGTGCCAGTAGTAAAGCGGGAGGAACGTACAATGAGCAGTTCTTC. Amino acid sequence: CASSKAGGTYNEQFF.

The sample holds many counts of this clonotype. The chain recombines TRBV2 with TRBJ1-5, with D possibly being TRBD1 (5 bases). The V gene lost 11 bases and the J gene lost 7 bases, with 18 bases spanning the gap. The CDR3 loop spans 13 amino acids. Germline CDR1 is SNHLY and CDR2 is FYNNEI. The CDR3 region is CAGSQGIGQPQHF. DNA of the CDR3: TGTGCCGGATCCCAGGGAATAGGACAGCCCCAGCATTTT.

This clonotype has a count of ten or more. This chain uses TRBV20-1 with TRBJ1-6; 9 nucleotides align to TRBD1. Germline assignment: CDR1 DFQATT and CDR2 SNEGSKA (reference sequence). The CDR3 covers 17 residues. V was clipped by 3 bases and J by 7 bases; unmatched bases: 13. Here the CDR3 reads CSARVILTGTGNSPLHF. As DNA, the CDR3 is TGCAGTGCTAGGGTTATTTTAACCGGGACAGGGAATTCACCCCTCCACTTT.

This clonotype was seen ten or more times. The V and J genes are TRBV6-5 and TRBJ1-1; D unresolved. The V gene's germline CDR1 is MNHEY and CDR2 SVGAGI. V dropped 3 bases and J dropped 1 base, with 6 bases sitting between them. This CDR3 has 13 residues. The CDR3 here is CASSYDGNTEAFF. The CDR3 nucleotides read TGTGCCAGCAGTTATGACGGGAACACTGAAGCTTTCTTT.

This clonotype has at least ten counts. The rearrangement uses TRBV12-3 or TRBV12-4 and TRBJ1-5, with 10 bases lining up with TRBD1. V was pared by 3 bases and J by 3 bases, with 23 bases of the junction left unmatched. CDR3 size: 22 residues. CDR3: CASSLGRPGPWDRGQDNQPQHF. For the CDR3, the DNA is TGTGCCAGCAGTTTGGGTCGACCGGGACCTTGGGACAGGGGTCAGGACAATCAGCCCCAGCATTTT.

In its sample, this clonotype was seen many times. The chain uses TRBV29-1 and TRBJ2-1, with 11 bases matching TRBD2. With 1 base clipped from V and 6 bases from J, the junction kept 2 bases outside the gene matches. The CDR3 totals 14 residues. CDR1 and CDR2 from the germline V gene are SQVTM and ANQGSEA. CDR3 protein: CSVEGGLAGNEQFF. The CDR3 DNA reads TGCAGCGTTGAAGGCGGACTAGCGGGCAATGAGCAGTTCTTC.

This clonotype appeared many times. The gene calls are TRBV5-1 and TRBJ2-5; TRBD1 matches at 8 bases. Germline CDR1 SGHRS, CDR2 YFSETQ. The V segment lost 7 bases and the J segment 5 bases; nucleotides outside the gene matches: 13. The CDR3 length is 15 residues. The CDR3 here is CASCRAGGEEETQYF. CDR3 bases: TGCGCCAGCTGCCGGGCAGGGGGCGAGGAGGAGACCCAGTACTTC.

This clonotype showed up just a few times. The chain links TRBV12-3 or TRBV12-4 to TRBJ2-7, with 12 nucleotides matching TRBD2. There are 15 residues in the CDR3. The J segment lost 3 bases and the V segment lost 5 bases, leaving 5 bases of the junction unmatched. CDR3 residues: CASSLTSGGGYEQYF. The CDR3 nucleotides are TGTGCCAGCAGTCTGACTAGCGGGGGAGGCTACGAGCAGTACTTC.

This clonotype was seen at least ten times. The chain uses TRBV15 and TRBJ2-1, with D tentatively TRBD1 or TRBD2 (5 bases each). The CDR3 loop spans 18 amino acids. Trimming pared 1 base from V and 0 bases from J, leaving 16 bases between. Germline loops: CDR1 LNHNV, CDR2 YYDKDF (reference sequence). The CDR3 region has the DNA TGTGCCACCAGCAGAGGGGACCGCGGCCGGAGCTCCTACAATGAGCAGTTCTTC. As protein: CATSRGDRGRSSYNEQFF.

This clonotype was counted many times. The rearrangement links TRBV3-1 to TRBJ2-7; D possibly corresponds to TRBD1 (6 bases). Deletions cut 1 base from V and 2 bases from J, with 9 bases between. This CDR3 comprises 14 residues. In germline, CDR1 is LGHDT, CDR2 YNNKEL (reference sequence). The CDR3 here is CASSQGQGTYEQYF. Here the CDR3 DNA reads TGTGCCAGCAGCCAAGGGCAGGGGACCTACGAGCAGTACTTC.

This clonotype has a count of ten or more. V and J are TRBV4-3 and TRBJ2-1, with 8 bases matching TRBD2. Trimming cost V 1 base and J 2 bases; bases outside gene matches: 4. The germline V gene encodes CDR1 LGHNA and CDR2 YSLEER. The CDR3 consists of 16 residues. CDR3 bases: TGCGCCAGCAGCCAAGGGACTAGCCGGACCTACAATGAGCAGTTCTTC. Translated: CASSQGTSRTYNEQFF.

This clonotype was counted many times. V gene TRBV30 combines with J gene TRBJ1-1, with D uncertain. Trimming left V 3 bases short and J 6 bases short, with 8 bases between. From germline, CDR1 is GTSNPN and CDR2 SVGIG (reference sequence). This CDR3 is built from 11 residues. Written as DNA, the CDR3 is TGTGCCTGGAGCCGAGGCGCTGAAGCTTTCTTT. This translates into CAWSRGAEAFF.

There are many counts of this clonotype. V gene TRBV20-1 combines with J gene TRBJ2-7; a weak D match, TRBD2 (5 bases). V was cut by 0 bases and J by 3 bases, with 15 bases left in between. This CDR3 comprises 15 residues. CDR1 is DFQATT, CDR2 SNEGSKA, per germline (reference sequence). As DNA, the CDR3 is TGCAGTGCTAGAGATCAGGAGCGGCAGAACTACGAGCAGTACTTC. Residues: CSARDQERQNYEQYF.